The 22 T cell receptor beta chains presented below share a single source sample, sequenced in a study of T cell responses to AZD1222 COVID-19 vaccine. Libraries were prepared by immunoSEQ multiplex PCR; TCRdb keeps only in-frame clonotypes and omits some of them. The sample records about 100,000 clones, around 90% being singletons. The material sequenced was peripheral blood, taken on day 0 of AZD1222 vaccination. The receptors here all came from an adult in good health.

The CDR3 region is CASSQDSGRVLENTEAFF. The CDR3 DNA reads as TGCGCCAGCAGCCAAGATAGTGGACGGGTTCTGGAGAACACTGAAGCTTTCTTT. The rearrangement links TRBV4-3 to TRBJ1-1; D call uncertain. Per the germline V gene, CDR1 is LGHNA and CDR2 is YSLEER. The length of the CDR3 is 18 residues. Deletions cut 0 bases from V and 1 base from J, with 18 bases between.

This chain uses TRBV19 with TRBJ1-1; the D is unclear. Germline-derived CDR1 and CDR2 are LNHDA and SQIVND (reference sequence). Between the trimmed V and J ends, which lost 0 bases and 1 base, there was a span of 9 bases. The CDR3 has 15 residues. The CDR3: CASSIDLSGNTEAFF. In DNA, the CDR3 is TGTGCCAGTAGTATAGATCTATCGGGGAACACTGAAGCTTTCTTT.

This clone was seen a single time. The chain uses TRBV7-8 and TRBJ2-5; tentative D call: TRBD2 (6 bases). This CDR3 contains 13 residues. Germline CDR1 reads SGHVS; CDR2 reads FQNEAQ. Trimming took off 3 bases at V and 3 bases at J, with 8 bases between the two ends. The CDR3 spells CASSFRTKETQYF. In nucleotides, the CDR3 is TGTGCCAGCAGCTTTCGGACTAAAGAGACCCAGTACTTC.

The rearrangement joins TRBV29-1 to TRBJ1-2, with 9 bases that match TRBD1. Germline V lookup: CDR1 SQVTM, CDR2 ANQGSEA. The CDR3 totals 12 residues. With 3 bases clipped from V and 9 bases from J, the junction kept 5 bases outside the gene matches. This CDR3 is CSVDGTGSSYTF. The CDR3 region has the DNA TGCAGCGTTGACGGGACAGGGAGTAGCTACACCTTC.

This clone was observed once. The CDR3 coding sequence is TGTGCCACCAGTGACCACCACTCGGACCGTTATTCTGGGGCCAACGTCCTGACTTTC. Translation gives CATSDHHSDRYSGANVLTF. This chain joins TRBV24-1 and TRBJ2-6; the D is unclear. The CDR3 is 19 residues long. The germline V and J ends were trimmed by 4 bases and 1 base, with 19 bases remaining between them. Germline loops: CDR1 KGHDR, CDR2 SFDVKD.

This sequence joins TRBV19 and TRBJ2-1; possible D gene TRBD2, 6 bases. Germline lookup yields CDR1 LNHDA and CDR2 SQIVND (reference sequence). Trimming shortened V by 3 bases and J by 3 bases, and 12 bases separated the two germline ends. This CDR3 has 15 residues. Here the CDR3 reads CASSMSREFYNEQFF. Written as DNA, the CDR3 is TGTGCCAGTAGTATGAGTCGGGAGTTCTACAATGAGCAGTTCTTC.

V and J are TRBV6-2 or TRBV6-3 and TRBJ2-3; TRBD2 matches at 10 bases. With 5 bases clipped from V and 7 bases from J, the junction kept 9 bases outside the gene matches. Germline assignment: CDR1 MNHEY and CDR2 SVGEGT. The CDR3 loop spans 15 amino acids. The CDR3 DNA follows: TGTGCCAGCAGTCCCCTAGCGGGAGTGGTGAATACGCAGTATTTT. This gives the protein CASSPLAGVVNTQYF.

This rearrangement joins TRBV27 to TRBJ1-5, with D perhaps TRBD1 (6 bases). The ends were cut back, 0 bases at V and 4 bases at J, with 10 bases in the middle. Germline V lookup: CDR1 MNHEY, CDR2 SMNVEV (reference sequence). This CDR3 contains 15 residues. The CDR3 here is CASSLSGGANQPQHF. Written as DNA, the CDR3 is TGTGCCAGCAGTTTATCGGGGGGCGCGAATCAGCCCCAGCATTTT.

The chain carries TRBV4-1 and TRBJ2-7; no clear D gene. CDR3 size: 16 residues. Germline loops: CDR1 MGHRA, CDR2 YSYEKL. V was cut by 4 bases and J by 0 bases, with 16 bases left in between. Here the CDR3 DNA reads TGCGCCAGCAGCCCCCAGGCGGCCGGAAGCTCCTACGAGCAGTACTTC. This encodes CASSPQAAGSSYEQYF.

A few counts support this clone. At one end, the junction sequence differs from germline, possibly due to a read error. CDR3 amino acids: CASSLGKGHDF. DNA for the CDR3: TGTGCCAGCAGCTTAGGTAAAGGACATGACTTC. J is TRBJ2-7 and V is TRBV7-9; D is possibly TRBD1 (5 bases). CDR3 length: 11 amino acids. Germline V gene data show CDR1 as SEHNR and CDR2 as FQNEAQ (reference sequence). The variable domain in full, completed from reference TRBV7-9 and TRBJ2-7, reads DTGVSQNPRHKITKRGQNVTFRCDPISEHNRLYWYRQTLGQGPEFLTYFQNEAQLEKSRLLSDRFSAERPKGSFSTLEIQRTEQGDSAMYLCASSLGKGHDFGPGTRLTVT.

The chain joins TRBV6-6 to TRBJ1-1; 8 nucleotides match TRBD1. Unmatched junction bases numbered 11, after V lost 5 bases and J lost 3 bases. The germline CDR1 and CDR2 sequences are MNHNY and SVGAGI (reference sequence). This CDR3 comprises 16 residues. In DNA form, the CDR3 reads TGTGCCAGCAGTCGAAGTTTACCGGGACAGGACACTGAAGCTTTCTTT. It is translated as CASSRSLPGQDTEAFF.

The chain recombines TRBV7-2 with TRBJ1-3; no clear D. Trimming removed 0 bases at V and 0 bases at J, with 9 bases between. The CDR3 length is 16 residues. Per the germline V gene, CDR1 is SGHTA and CDR2 is FQGNSA. The CDR3 DNA reads TGTGCCAGCAGCTTAGCGATCCCGACCTCTGGAAACACCATATATTTT. Translating it yields CASSLAIPTSGNTIYF.

The rearrangement uses TRBV6-5 and TRBJ1-5; possibly TRBD1 for D (5 bases). Trimming took off 6 bases at V and 4 bases at J, with 16 bases between the two ends. Germline CDR1 and CDR2: MNHEY and SVGAGI. CDR3 length: 15 residues. The CDR3 sequence is CASRAQGPSNQPQHF. Here the CDR3 DNA reads TGTGCCAGCAGGGCCCAGGGTCCCTCAAATCAGCCCCAGCATTTT.

Points on this clone: One end of the junction fails to match germline, which may point to a read error. The chain couples TRBV2 to TRBJ1-1, with a possible D match to TRBD1 (6 bases). The CDR3 sequence is 12 residues long. Germline loops: CDR1 SNHLY, CDR2 FYNNEI. The CDR3 DNA sequence: TGTGCCAGCAGGGAAGGGGGCACTGAAGCTTTCTTT. Its translation is CASREGGTEAFF.

The gene calls are TRBV27 and TRBJ1-1, with no clear D. The CDR3 is 13 amino acids. The V end lost 5 bases, the J end lost 6 bases, and 13 bases lay between the germline ends. From germline, CDR1 is MNHEY and CDR2 SMNVEV (reference sequence). DNA of the CDR3: TGTGCCAGCAGTCCCACAGTGATATCTGAAGCTTTCTTT. It translates to CASSPTVISEAFF.

This clone was picked up one time. This chain uses TRBV5-6 with TRBJ2-7; D is tentatively TRBD1 or TRBD2 (5 bases each). V gave up 4 bases and J gave up 5 bases, with 10 bases separating them. Germline V gives CDR1 SGHDT, CDR2 YYEEEE. This CDR3 contains 12 residues. The CDR3 DNA reads TGTGCCAGCAGCCCAGGGACCCACGAGCAGTACTTC. Amino acid sequence: CASSPGTHEQYF.

This rearrangement joins TRBV5-4 to TRBJ1-4; 9 positions match TRBD1. Germline V gene data show CDR1 as SGHNT and CDR2 as YYREEE (reference sequence). The CDR3 is 15 residues long. J lost 5 bases, V lost 4 bases, and 6 bases had no gene match. The CDR3 is CASSAATGGNEKLFF. The CDR3 nucleotides read TGTGCCAGCAGCGCCGCGACAGGGGGAAATGAAAAACTGTTTTTT.

The chain recombines TRBV5-4 with TRBJ2-7; 7 bases agree with TRBD1. The CDR3 totals 14 residues. In germline, CDR1 is SGHNT, CDR2 YYREEE (reference sequence). The junction had 5 bases not matched to a gene; V was cut back by 2 bases and J by 3 bases. The CDR3 spells CASSLDRASYEQYF. The CDR3 DNA follows: TGTGCCAGCAGCTTAGACAGGGCTAGCTACGAGCAGTACTTC.

The gene calls are TRBV4-2 and TRBJ2-1, with D hard to call. The V gene lost 4 bases and the J gene lost 9 bases, with 10 bases spanning the gap. The CDR3 sequence is 12 residues long. Germline V CDR1 and CDR2: LGHNA, YNFKEQ. The DNA for the CDR3 is TGTGCCAGCAGCCTCGAGGTACCTGAGCAGTTCTTC. This translates into CASSLEVPEQFF.

The rearrangement joins TRBV5-4 to TRBJ1-6; 7 bases agree with TRBD1. Unmatched junction bases numbered 7, after V lost 0 bases and J lost 7 bases. The CDR3 sequence is 16 residues long. The germline V gene has CDR1 SGHNT and CDR2 YYREEE (reference sequence). As DNA, the CDR3 is TGTGCCAGCAGCTTGGTAGGGGGCAATCGAAATTCACCCCTCCACTTT. This codes for CASSLVGGNRNSPLHF.

The chain combines TRBV12-5 with TRBJ2-7; a possible D gene is TRBD1 (5 bases). Looked up from germline, CDR1 is LGHNT and CDR2 is FRNRAP. The CDR3 covers 13 residues. V was cut by 3 bases and J by 2 bases, with 8 bases left in between. The CDR3 protein is CASGLGQTYEQYF. CDR3 coding DNA: TGTGCTAGTGGTTTAGGACAAACCTACGAGCAGTACTTC. Full variable domain (rest looked up from reference TRBV12-5 and TRBJ2-7): DARVTQTPRHKVTEMGQEVTMRCQPILGHNTVFWYRQTMMQGLELLAYFRNRAPLDDSGMPKDRFSAEMPDATLATLKIQPSEPRDSAVYFCASGLGQTYEQYFGPGTRLTVT.

The V gene is TRBV21-1, the J gene TRBJ2-7; the table's D call of TRBD1 was not tested on the DNA. TRBV21-1 is an annotated pseudogene. CDR3 size: 15 residues. In DNA form, the CDR3 reads TGTGCCAGCAGCAAAGCGACGAAGGGGCCTGACGAGCAGTACTTC. It translates to CASSKATKGPDEQYF.